This T cell receptor beta chain was identified during a study of blood T cell repertoires in COVID-19. The wider study: T cells, B-cell-depleted T cells, or PBMCs provided the cDNA or gDNA that served as material.

Data came from immunoSEQ multiplex PCR; TCRdb stores just in-frame clones and leaves some out. The sample includes around 170,000 clones, approximately 80% of them seen just once. V lost 2 bases, J lost 8 bases, and 9 bases lay in between. This CDR3 is 12 amino acids long. Germline V gene sequence: CDR1 LGHDT, CDR2 YNNKEL (reference sequence). The cohort comprised adults aged about 18 to 90 years residing in about two dozen US areas. Participants had their cohort set by participant-reported clinical history. Before they entered the study, exposed participants had met a COVID-19 case within 2 weeks. The chain employs TRBV3-1 (or the pseudogene TRBV3-2) and TRBJ1-2; D gene uncertain. This sequence originates from a man in his 60s who had been exposed to COVID-19. The sequencing input was PBMCs or T cells enriched from blood (not recorded which). CDR3: CASSQRSVGYTF. The DNA for the CDR3 is TGTGCCAGCAGCCAAAGGAGTGTAGGCTACACCTTC.